One and the same sample provided the 2 T cell receptor beta chains below, sequenced in a study of blood T cell repertoires in COVID-19. TCRdb's copy holds only in-frame clones and misses some; the assay was immunoSEQ multiplex PCR. The sample has roughly 250,000 clones, about nine tenths seen once. The source material was PBMCs or T cells enriched from blood (not recorded which). The receptors originated from a human donor in a cohort exposed to, infected with or recovered from COVID-19 (not recorded which). The donor label of this sample is uncertain.

The V gene is TRBV7-9, the J gene TRBJ1-2; 9 bases fit TRBD1. Trimming took 3 bases from V and 6 from J; bases not matched to a gene: 8. Germline-derived CDR1 and CDR2 are SEHNR and FQNEAQ (reference sequence). The CDR3 has 15 amino acids. The CDR3 DNA follows: TGTGCCAGCAGCTTGGAGAAACAGGGGGCCCATGGCTACACCTTC. Its translation: CASSLEKQGAHGYTF.

V and J are TRBV7-2 and TRBJ2-2; unclear D gene. Germline V gene data show CDR1 as SGHTA and CDR2 as FQGNSA. The V gene lost 1 base and the J gene lost 6 bases, with 9 bases spanning the gap. The CDR3 is made up of 14 amino acids. As DNA, the CDR3 is TGTGCCAGCAGCTTAGGTTTCCAGGCCGGGGAGCTGTTTTTT. Its translation is CASSLGFQAGELFF.